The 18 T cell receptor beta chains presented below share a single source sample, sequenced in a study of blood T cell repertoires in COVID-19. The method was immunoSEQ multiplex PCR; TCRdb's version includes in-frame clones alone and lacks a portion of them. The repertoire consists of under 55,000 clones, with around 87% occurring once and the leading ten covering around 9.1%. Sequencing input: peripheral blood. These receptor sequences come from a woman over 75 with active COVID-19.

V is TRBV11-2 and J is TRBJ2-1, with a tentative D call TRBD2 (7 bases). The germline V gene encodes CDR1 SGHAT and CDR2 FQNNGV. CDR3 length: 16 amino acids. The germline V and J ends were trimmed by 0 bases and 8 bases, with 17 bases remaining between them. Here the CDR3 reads CASSLEGGGSGDEQFF. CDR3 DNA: TGTGCCAGCAGCTTAGAGGGGGGGGGCTCAGGCGATGAGCAGTTCTTC.

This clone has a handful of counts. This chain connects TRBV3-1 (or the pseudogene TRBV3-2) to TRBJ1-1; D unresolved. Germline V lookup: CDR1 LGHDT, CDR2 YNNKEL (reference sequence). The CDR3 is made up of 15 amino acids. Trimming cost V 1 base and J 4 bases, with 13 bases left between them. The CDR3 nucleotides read TGTGCCAGCAGCCAAGCAAGTCGCTACTCCACTGAAGCTTTCTTT. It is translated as CASSQASRYSTEAFF.

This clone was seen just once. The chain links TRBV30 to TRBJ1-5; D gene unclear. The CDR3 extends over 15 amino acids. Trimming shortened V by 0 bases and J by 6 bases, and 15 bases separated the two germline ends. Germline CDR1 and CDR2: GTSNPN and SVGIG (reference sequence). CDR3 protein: CAWSVGRGNTQPQHF. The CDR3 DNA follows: TGTGCCTGGAGTGTTGGGCGGGGTAATACTCAGCCCCAGCATTTT.

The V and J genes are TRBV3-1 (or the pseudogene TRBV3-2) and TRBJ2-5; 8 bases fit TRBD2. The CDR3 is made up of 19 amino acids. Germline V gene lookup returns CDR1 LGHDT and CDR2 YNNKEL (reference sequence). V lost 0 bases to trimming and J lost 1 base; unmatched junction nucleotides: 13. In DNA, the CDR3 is TGTGCCAGCAGCCAAGAAAGGCCTAGCGGGCCCGGGTCCCAAGAGACCCAGTACTTC. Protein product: CASSQERPSGPGSQETQYF.

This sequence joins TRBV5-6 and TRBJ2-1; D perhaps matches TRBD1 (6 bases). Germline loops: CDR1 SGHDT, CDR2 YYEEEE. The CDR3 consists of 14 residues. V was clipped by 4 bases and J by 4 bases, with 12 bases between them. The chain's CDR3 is CASSLTGEYNEQFF. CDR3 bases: TGTGCCAGCAGCCTGACAGGCGAGTACAATGAGCAGTTCTTC.

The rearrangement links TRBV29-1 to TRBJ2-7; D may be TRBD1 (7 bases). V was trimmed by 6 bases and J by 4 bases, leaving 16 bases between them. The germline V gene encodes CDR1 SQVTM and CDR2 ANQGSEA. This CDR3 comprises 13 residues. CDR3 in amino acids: CSVNRGGSYEQYF. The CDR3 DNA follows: TGCAGCGTCAACAGGGGAGGCAGTTACGAGCAGTACTTC.

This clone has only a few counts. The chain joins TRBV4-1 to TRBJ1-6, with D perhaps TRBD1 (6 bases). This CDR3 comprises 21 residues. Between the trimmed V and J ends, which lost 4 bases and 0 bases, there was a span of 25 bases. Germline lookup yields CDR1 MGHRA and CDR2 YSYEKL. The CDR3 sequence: CASSLKSGEGESGSYNSPLHF. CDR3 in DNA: TGCGCCAGCAGCCTTAAGAGTGGGGAGGGGGAGTCAGGCTCCTATAATTCACCCCTCCACTTT.

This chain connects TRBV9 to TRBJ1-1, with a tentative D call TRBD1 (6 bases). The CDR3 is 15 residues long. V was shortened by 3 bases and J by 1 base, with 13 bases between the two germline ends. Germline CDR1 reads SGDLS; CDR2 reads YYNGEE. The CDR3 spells CASSALQGSNTEAFF. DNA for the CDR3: TGTGCCAGCAGCGCATTACAGGGATCGAACACTGAAGCTTTCTTT.

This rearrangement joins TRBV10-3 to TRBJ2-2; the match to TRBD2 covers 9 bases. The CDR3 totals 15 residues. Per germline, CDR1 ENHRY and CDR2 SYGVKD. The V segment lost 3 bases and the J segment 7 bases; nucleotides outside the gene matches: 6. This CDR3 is CAISESSGDSGELFF. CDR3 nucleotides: TGTGCCATCAGTGAATCTAGCGGGGACAGCGGGGAGCTGTTTTTT.

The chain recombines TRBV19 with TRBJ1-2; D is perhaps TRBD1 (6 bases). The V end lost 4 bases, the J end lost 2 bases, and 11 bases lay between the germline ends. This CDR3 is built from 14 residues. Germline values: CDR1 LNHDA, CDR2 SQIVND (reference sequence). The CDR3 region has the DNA TGTGCCAGTAGTAAAGGAGGACAGAACTATGGCTACACCTTC. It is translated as CASSKGGQNYGYTF. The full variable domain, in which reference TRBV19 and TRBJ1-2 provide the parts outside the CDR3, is DGGITQSPKYLFRKEGQNVTLSCEQNLNHDAMYWYRQDPGQGLRLIYYSQIVNDFQKGDIAEGYSVSREKKESFPLTVTSAQKNPTAFYLCASSKGGQNYGYTFGSGTRLTVV.

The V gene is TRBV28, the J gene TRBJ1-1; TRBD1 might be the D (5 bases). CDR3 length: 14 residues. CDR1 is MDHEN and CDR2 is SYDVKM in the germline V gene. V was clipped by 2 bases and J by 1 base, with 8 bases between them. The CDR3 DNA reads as TGTGCCAGCAGTTTAGGGGGGGGGAACACTGAAGCTTTCTTT. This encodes CASSLGGGNTEAFF. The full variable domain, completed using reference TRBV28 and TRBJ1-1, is DVKVTQSSRYLVKRTGEKVFLECVQDMDHENMFWYRQDPGLGLRLIYFSYDVKMKEKGDIPEGYSVSREKKERFSLILESASTNQTSMYLCASSLGGGNTEAFFGQGTRLTVV.

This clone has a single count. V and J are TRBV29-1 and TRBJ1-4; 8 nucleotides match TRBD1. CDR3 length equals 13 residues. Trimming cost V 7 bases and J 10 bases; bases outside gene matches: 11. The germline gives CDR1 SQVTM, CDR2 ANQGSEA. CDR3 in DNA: TGCAGCGCGGATACACAGGGGGGGGGAAAACTGTTTTTT. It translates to CSADTQGGGKLFF.

The CDR3 reads CASSWRASTDTQYF. The CDR3 DNA follows: TGTGCCAGCAGCTGGCGGGCTTCCACAGATACGCAGTATTTT. The chain recombines TRBV7-2 with TRBJ2-3; the D gene is possibly TRBD2 (5 bases). The CDR3 sequence is 14 residues long. V was trimmed by 4 bases and J by 2 bases, leaving 10 bases between them. The germline gives CDR1 SGHTA, CDR2 FQGNSA.

The CDR3 region is CASSKTGGVSYNEQFF. The CDR3 DNA follows: TGTGCCAGCAGTAAAACGGGGGGGGTTTCCTACAATGAGCAGTTCTTC. The chain joins TRBV28 to TRBJ2-1, with TRBD2 matching over 8 bases. Per germline, CDR1 MDHEN and CDR2 SYDVKM. The V gene end was trimmed by 5 bases and the J gene end by 1 base; junction bases not matched to a gene: 7. The CDR3 spans 16 residues.

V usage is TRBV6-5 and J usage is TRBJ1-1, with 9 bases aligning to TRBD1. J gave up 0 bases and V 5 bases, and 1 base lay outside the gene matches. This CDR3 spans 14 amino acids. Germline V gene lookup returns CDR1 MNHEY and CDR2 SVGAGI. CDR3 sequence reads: CASSNRGLNTEAFF. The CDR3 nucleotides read TGTGCCAGCAGTAACAGGGGGCTGAACACTGAAGCTTTCTTT.

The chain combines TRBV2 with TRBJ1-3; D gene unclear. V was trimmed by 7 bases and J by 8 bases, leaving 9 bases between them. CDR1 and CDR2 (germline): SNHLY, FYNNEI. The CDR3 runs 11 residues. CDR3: CASKEGYTIYF. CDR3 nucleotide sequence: TGTGCCAGCAAGGAGGGCTACACCATATATTTT.

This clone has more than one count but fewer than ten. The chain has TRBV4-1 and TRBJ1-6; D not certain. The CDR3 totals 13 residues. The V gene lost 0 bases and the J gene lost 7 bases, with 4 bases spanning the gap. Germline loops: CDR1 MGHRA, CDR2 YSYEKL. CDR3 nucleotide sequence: TGCGCCAGCAGCCAAGAGAGGAATTCACCCCTCCACTTT. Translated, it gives CASSQERNSPLHF.

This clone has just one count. CDR3 bases: TGTGCCACCGCGAGGGGGGGCGGCGAAAAACTGTTTTTT. This gives the protein CATARGGGEKLFF. The chain has TRBV19 and TRBJ1-4; maybe TRBD1 (6 bases). CDR3 length: 13 residues. Trimming removed 10 bases at V and 8 bases at J, with 17 bases between. Germline V gene lookup returns CDR1 LNHDA and CDR2 SQIVND (reference sequence). Based on the CDR3 plus reference TRBV19 and TRBJ1-4, the full variable domain is DGGITQSPKYLFRKEGQNVTLSCEQNLNHDAMYWYRQDPGQGLRLIYYSQIVNDFQKGDIAEGYSVSREKKESFPLTVTSAQKNPTAFYLCATARGGGEKLFFGSGTQLSVL.